The source of this T cell receptor beta chain is a study of T cell responses to AZD1222 COVID-19 vaccine. A note on this clone: Antigen specificity is unknown.

Study-level findings and limits: Donors, mostly white British, included more females; clonal diversity was possibly underestimated.

TCRdb's table, derived via immunoSEQ multiplex PCR, lists solely in-frame clones and lacks some. The table shows fewer than 130,000 clones, with roughly 89% occurring only once. The CDR3 has 14 residues. Trimming removed 4 bases at V and 7 bases at J, with 15 bases between. Germline V lookup: CDR1 SGHKS, CDR2 YYEKEE (reference sequence). The input for sequencing was peripheral blood, taken 28 days after the second AZD1222 dose. This chain joins TRBV5-5 and TRBJ1-5, with a possible D match to TRBD1 (6 bases). This receptor was taken from an adult who received the AZD1222 COVID-19 vaccine. The CDR3: CASSQDGGRQPQHF. DNA of the CDR3: TGTGCCAGCAGCCAGGACGGGGGCCGGCAGCCCCAGCATTTT.